This T cell receptor beta chain was profiled in a study of blood T cells in healthy people across ages. The V gene's germline CDR1 is SGHTA and CDR2 FQGNSA. Trimming stripped 6 bases from V and 4 bases from J, with 17 bases between. The CDR3 loop spans 15 amino acids. A second PCR of 7 to 11 cycles used a sample-barcoded 5' primer and a J-beta primer mix. MiXCR, run by TCRdb on the 5' RACE reads, gives a single entry per CDR3 protein. The table records about 1,800,000 distinct CDR3 sequences, approximately 30% of them present only once. Per individual sample, total RNA of at least 5 micrograms was extracted. General observations from the study: Comparison with aged donors showed that long-lived donors had more naive CD4+ cells and higher diversity. It was held that the diversity estimates obtained from one million T cells were underestimates. Per million T cells, TCR beta diversity dropped roughly linearly as age increased.

Regarding this clonotype: Its specificity is unknown.

Sequenced input: blood. The chain combines TRBV7-2 with TRBJ2-3; weak D call: TRBD2 (6 bases). The sequence came from a woman in her twenties or thirties in good health. The CDR3 bases are TGTGCCAGCAGGAAAGGACGACTAGGAGCAGATACGCAGTATTTT. It yields the protein CASRKGRLGADTQYF. The full variable domain, with the rest looked up from reference TRBV7-2 and TRBJ2-3, is GAGVSQSPSNKVTEKGKDVELRCDPISGHTALYWYRQSLGQGLEFLIYFQGNSAPDKSGLPSDRFSAERTGGSVSTLTIQRTQQEDSAVYLCASRKGRLGADTQYFGPGTRLTVL.